The entry below gives a single T cell receptor beta chain sequence along with its context. These data are taken from a study of blood T cell repertoires in COVID-19. For the study at large: Acute and convalescent COVID-19 samples came from the United States, Italy and Spain.

The table came from immunoSEQ multiplex PCR; TCRdb's copy has only in-frame clones and leaves some out. The table lists approximately 100,000 clones, over 75% of them singletons. From germline, CDR1 is LGHNA and CDR2 YNFKEQ. V was trimmed by 3 bases and J by 1 base, leaving 6 bases between them. The CDR3 is 13 residues long. The receptor's source is a woman in her thirties with acute or convalescent COVID-19. The sample consisted of peripheral blood. The chain uses TRBV4-2 and TRBJ1-1; the D is unclear. Written as DNA, the CDR3 is TGTGCCAGCAGCCATTCAGGGAACACTGAAGCTTTCTTT. Translated: CASSHSGNTEAFF.